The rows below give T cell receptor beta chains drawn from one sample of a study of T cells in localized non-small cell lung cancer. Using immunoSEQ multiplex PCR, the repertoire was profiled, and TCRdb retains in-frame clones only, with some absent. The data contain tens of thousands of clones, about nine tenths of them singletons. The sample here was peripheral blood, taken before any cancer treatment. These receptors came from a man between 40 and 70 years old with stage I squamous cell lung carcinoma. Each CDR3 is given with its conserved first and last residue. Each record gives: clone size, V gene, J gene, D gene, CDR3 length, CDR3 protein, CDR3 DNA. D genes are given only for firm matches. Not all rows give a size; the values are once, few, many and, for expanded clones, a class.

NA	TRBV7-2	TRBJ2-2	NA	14	CASSHGGWTGELFF	TGTGCCAGCAGCCACGGAGGGTGGACCGGGGAGCTGTTTTTT
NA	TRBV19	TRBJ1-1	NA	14	CASSIEGIGTEAFF	TGTGCCAGTAGTATTGAGGGCATAGGCACTGAAGCTTTCTTT
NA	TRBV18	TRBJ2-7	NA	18	CASSPPIWVRKTTYEQYF	TGTGCCAGCTCACCACCGATTTGGGTCAGGAAGACCACCTACGAGCAGTACTTC
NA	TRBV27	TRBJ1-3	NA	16	CASTPGASRTGNTIYF	TGTGCCAGCACCCCCGGAGCGTCGCGAACTGGAAACACCATATATTTT
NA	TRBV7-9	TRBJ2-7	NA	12	CASSGTDYEQYF	TGTGCCAGCTCCGGGACGGACTACGAGCAGTACTTC
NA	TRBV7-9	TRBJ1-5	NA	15	CASSLTGLSNQPQHF	TGTGCCAGCAGCTTAACCGGTCTTAGCAATCAGCCCCAGCATTTT
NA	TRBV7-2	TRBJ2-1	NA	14	CASSLQGSAIKQFF	TGTGCCAGCAGCTTACAGGGTAGCGCCATCAAGCAGTTCTTC
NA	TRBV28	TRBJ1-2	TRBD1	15	CASRPRDRGLEGYTF	TGTGCCAGCAGGCCCAGGGACAGGGGTTTGGAGGGCTACACCTTC
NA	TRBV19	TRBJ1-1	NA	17	CASSISWGAAWDTEAFF	TGTGCCAGTAGTATTTCCTGGGGGGCGGCGTGGGACACTGAAGCTTTCTTT
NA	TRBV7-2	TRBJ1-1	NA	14	CASCQGQRNTEAFF	TGTGCCAGCTGCCAAGGGCAGAGGAACACTGAAGCTTTCTTT
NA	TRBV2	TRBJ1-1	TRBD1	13	CASNRDRNTEAFF	TGTGCCAGCAATAGGGACAGAAACACTGAAGCTTTCTTT
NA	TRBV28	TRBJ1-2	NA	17	CASSLSTVGAGIYGYTF	TGTGCCAGCAGTTTATCAACTGTGGGGGCAGGAATCTATGGCTACACCTTC
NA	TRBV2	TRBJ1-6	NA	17	CASSELDPRLYNSPLHF	TGTGCCAGCAGTGAATTGGATCCGCGGTTGTATAATTCACCCCTCCACTTT
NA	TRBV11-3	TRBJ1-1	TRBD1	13	CASSKTGGTEAFF	TGTGCCAGCAGCAAAACAGGGGGCACTGAAGCTTTCTTT
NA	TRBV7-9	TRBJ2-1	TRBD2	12	CASTRTRNEQFF	TGTGCCAGCACCCGGACTAGGAATGAGCAGTTCTTC
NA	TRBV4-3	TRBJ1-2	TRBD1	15	CASSPTGAPALGYTF	TGCGCCAGCAGCCCCACAGGGGCGCCCGCCCTTGGCTACACCTTC
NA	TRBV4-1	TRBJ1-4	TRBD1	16	CASSQVVPQGARKLFF	TGCGCCAGCAGCCAAGTAGTGCCACAGGGGGCGCGGAAACTGTTTTTT
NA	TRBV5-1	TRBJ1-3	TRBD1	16	CASSSGQGAGGNTIYF	TGCGCCAGCAGCTCCGGACAGGGGGCAGGTGGAAACACCATATATTTT
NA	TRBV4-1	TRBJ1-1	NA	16	CASSQGPGRWPTEAFF	TGCGCCAGCAGCCAGGGACCGGGACGGTGGCCCACTGAAGCTTTCTTT
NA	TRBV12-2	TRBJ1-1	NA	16	CASRSLPWTANTEAFF	TGTGCAAGTCGCTCTCTACCTTGGACAGCGAACACTGAAGCTTTCTTT
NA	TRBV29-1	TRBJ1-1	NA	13	CSFTRVVGTEAFF	TGCAGCTTCACCAGGGTCGTGGGCACTGAAGCTTTCTTT
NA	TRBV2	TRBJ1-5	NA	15	CASSENSGEFQPQHF	TGTGCCAGCAGCGAAAATTCAGGGGAATTTCAGCCCCAGCATTTT
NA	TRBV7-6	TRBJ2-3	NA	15	CASSLSTAITDTQYF	TGTGCCAGCAGCTTATCGACAGCGATCACAGATACGCAGTATTTT
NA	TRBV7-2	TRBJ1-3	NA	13	CANSSGTRNTIYF	TGTGCCAACAGCTCAGGGACGAGAAACACCATATATTTT
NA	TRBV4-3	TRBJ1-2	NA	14	CASSQVRGAYGYTF	TGCGCCAGCAGCCAAGTCCGAGGAGCCTATGGCTACACCTTC
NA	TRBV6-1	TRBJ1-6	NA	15	CASSETGKYNSPLHF	TGTGCCAGCAGTGAAACTGGAAAATATAATTCACCCCTCCACTTT
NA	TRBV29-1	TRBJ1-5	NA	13	CSVRGGTSQPQHF	TGCAGCGTTCGGGGGGGAACGTCCCAGCCCCAGCATTTT
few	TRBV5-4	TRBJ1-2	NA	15	CASSSLGGSNYGYTF	TGTGCCAGCAGCTCCCTTGGGGGCAGTAACTATGGCTACACCTTC
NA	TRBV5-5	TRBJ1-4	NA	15	CASSLPLATNEKLFF	TGTGCCAGCAGCCTACCACTAGCAACTAATGAAAAACTGTTTTTT
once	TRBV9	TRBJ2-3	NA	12	CASSADTDTQYF	TGTGCCAGCAGCGCTGATACAGATACGCAGTATTTT
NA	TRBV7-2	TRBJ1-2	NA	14	CASSLGWDNYGYTF	TGTGCCAGCAGCTTAGGCTGGGATAACTATGGCTACACCTTC
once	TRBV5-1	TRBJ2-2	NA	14	CASSLSLNTGELFF	TGCGCCAGCAGCTTATCACTGAACACCGGGGAGCTGTTTTTT
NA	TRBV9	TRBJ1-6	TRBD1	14	CASSVGQGNSPLHF	TGTGCCAGCAGCGTAGGACAGGGGAATTCACCCCTCCACTTT
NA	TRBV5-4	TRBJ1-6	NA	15	CASSLGQDLGSPLHF	TGTGCCAGCAGCTTGGGACAGGATTTAGGTTCACCCCTCCACTTT
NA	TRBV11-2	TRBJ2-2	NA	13	CASSPGLTGELFF	TGTGCCAGCAGCCCCGGGCTCACCGGGGAGCTGTTTTTT
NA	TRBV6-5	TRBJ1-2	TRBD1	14	CASRRTGTGYGYTF	TGTGCCAGCAGGCGCACAGGGACAGGTTATGGCTACACCTTC
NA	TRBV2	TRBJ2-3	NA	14	CASSVGPSTDTQYF	TGTGCCAGCAGTGTAGGCCCTAGCACAGATACGCAGTATTTT
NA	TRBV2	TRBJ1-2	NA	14	CASSELGDNYGYTF	TGTGCCAGCAGCGAACTAGGGGATAACTATGGCTACACCTTC
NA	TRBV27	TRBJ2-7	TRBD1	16	CASSLLWVDRPYEQYF	TGTGCCAGCAGTTTATTATGGGTGGACAGGCCATACGAGCAGTACTTC
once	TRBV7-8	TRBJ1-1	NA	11	CASRRDTEAFF	TGTGCCAGCCGGAGGGACACTGAAGCTTTCTTT
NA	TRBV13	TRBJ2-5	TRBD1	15	CASSYRTGIAETQYF	TGTGCCAGCAGCTACCGGACAGGGATAGCGGAGACCCAGTACTTC
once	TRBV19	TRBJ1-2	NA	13	CASSSQEIYGYTF	TGTGCCAGTAGTTCTCAGGAAATCTATGGCTACACCTTC
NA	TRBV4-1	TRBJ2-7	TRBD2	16	CASSQDTGGGYYEQYF	TGCGCCAGCAGCCAAGATACCGGCGGGGGGTACTACGAGCAGTACTTC